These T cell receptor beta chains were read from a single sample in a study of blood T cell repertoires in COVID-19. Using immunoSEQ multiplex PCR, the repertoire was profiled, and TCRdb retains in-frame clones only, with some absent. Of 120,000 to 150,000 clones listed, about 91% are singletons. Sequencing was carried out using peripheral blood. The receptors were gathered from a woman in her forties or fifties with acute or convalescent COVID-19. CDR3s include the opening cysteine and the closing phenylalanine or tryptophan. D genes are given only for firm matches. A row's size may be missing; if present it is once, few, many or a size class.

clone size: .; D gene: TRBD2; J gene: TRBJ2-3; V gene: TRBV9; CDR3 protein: CASSGRTSGSTDTQYF; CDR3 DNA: TGTGCCAGCAGCGGTCGGACTAGCGGGAGCACAGATACGCAGTATTTT
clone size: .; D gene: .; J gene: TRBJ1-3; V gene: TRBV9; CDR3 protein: CASSVGRDSGNTIYF; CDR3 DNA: TGTGCCAGCAGCGTAGGCAGGGACTCTGGAAACACCATATATTTT
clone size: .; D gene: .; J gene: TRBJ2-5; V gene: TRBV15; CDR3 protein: CATSRRNRVGETQYF; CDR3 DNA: TGTGCCACCAGCCGCCGGAACCGGGTGGGAGAGACCCAGTACTTC
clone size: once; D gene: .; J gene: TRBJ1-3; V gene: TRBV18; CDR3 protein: CASSPRGTKTGNTIYF; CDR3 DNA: TGTGCCAGCTCACCACGTGGGACTAAGACTGGAAACACCATATATTTT
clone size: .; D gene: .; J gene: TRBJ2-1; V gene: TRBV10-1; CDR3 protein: CASSAVLPRNEQFF; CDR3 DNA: TGCGCCAGCAGTGCCGTGCTCCCCAGGAATGAGCAGTTCTTC
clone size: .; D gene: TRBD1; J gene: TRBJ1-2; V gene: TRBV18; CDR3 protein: CASSPDRASDYGYTF; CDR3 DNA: TGTGCCAGCTCACCCGACAGGGCCTCCGACTATGGCTACACCTTC
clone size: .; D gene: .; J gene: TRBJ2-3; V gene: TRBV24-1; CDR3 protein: CATSDLEQGADTQYF; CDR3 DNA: TGTGCCACCAGTGATTTGGAACAGGGTGCGGATACGCAGTATTTT
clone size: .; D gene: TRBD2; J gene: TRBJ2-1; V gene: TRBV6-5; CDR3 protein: CASRFAGTSKQFF; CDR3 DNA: TGTGCCAGCAGATTCGCCGGGACTAGTAAGCAGTTCTTC
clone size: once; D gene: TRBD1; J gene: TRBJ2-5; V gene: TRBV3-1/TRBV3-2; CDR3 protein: CASSQAGGLETQYF; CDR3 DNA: TGTGCCAGCAGCCAAGCAGGGGGCCTGGAGACCCAGTACTTC
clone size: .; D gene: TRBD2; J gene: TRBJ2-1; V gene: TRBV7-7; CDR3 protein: CASSLLLAGRGGEQFF; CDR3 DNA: TGTGCCAGCAGCTTACTACTAGCGGGACGCGGGGGTGAGCAGTTCTTC
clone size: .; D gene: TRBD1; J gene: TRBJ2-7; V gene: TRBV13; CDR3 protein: CASSPRTGSSYEQYF; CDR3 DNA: TGTGCCAGCAGCCCGAGGACAGGGAGCTCCTACGAGCAGTACTTC
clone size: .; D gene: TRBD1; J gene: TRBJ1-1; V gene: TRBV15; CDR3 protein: CATSRDLWTGEFSLKTNTEAFF; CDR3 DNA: TGTGCCACCAGCAGAGATTTGTGGACAGGGGAATTCTCCCTGAAAACGAACACTGAAGCTTTCTTT
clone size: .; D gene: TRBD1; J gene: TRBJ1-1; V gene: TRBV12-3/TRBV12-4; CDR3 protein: CASRGGEITEAFF; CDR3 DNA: TGTGCCAGCAGAGGGGGCGAAATCACTGAAGCTTTCTTT
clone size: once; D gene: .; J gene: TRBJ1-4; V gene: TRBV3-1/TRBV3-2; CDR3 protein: CASSPGDFPRHVLFF; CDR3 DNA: TGTGCCAGCAGCCCTGGGGACTTTCCGCGCCATGTTCTGTTTTTT
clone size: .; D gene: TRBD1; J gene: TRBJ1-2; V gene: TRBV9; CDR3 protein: CASSSRDRGYGYTF; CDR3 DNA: TGTGCCAGCAGCTCCCGGGACAGGGGGTATGGCTACACCTTC
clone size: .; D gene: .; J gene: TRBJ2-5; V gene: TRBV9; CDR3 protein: CASSVVEAQETQYF; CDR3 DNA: TGTGCCAGCAGCGTAGTGGAGGCTCAGGAGACCCAGTACTTC
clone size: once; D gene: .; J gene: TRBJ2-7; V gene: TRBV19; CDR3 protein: CASSPGGLTYEQYF; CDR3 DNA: TGTGCCAGTAGTCCAGGAGGCCTGACCTACGAGCAGTACTTC
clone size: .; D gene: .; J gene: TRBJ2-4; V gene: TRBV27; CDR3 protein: CASSFGNIQYF; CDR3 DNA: TGTGCCAGCAGTTTCGGAAACATTCAGTACTTC
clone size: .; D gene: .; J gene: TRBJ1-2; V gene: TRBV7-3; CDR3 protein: CASSPEGGIGYGYTF; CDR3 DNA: TGTGCCAGCAGCCCCGAAGGGGGAATCGGCTATGGCTACACCTTC
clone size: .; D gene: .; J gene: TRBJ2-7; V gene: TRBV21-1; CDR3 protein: CASSKVGGGTYEQYF; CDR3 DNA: .
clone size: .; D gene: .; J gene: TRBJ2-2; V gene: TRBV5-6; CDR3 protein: CASSLSPRLNTGELFF; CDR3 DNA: TGTGCCAGCAGCTTGTCCCCCAGACTGAACACCGGGGAGCTGTTTTTT
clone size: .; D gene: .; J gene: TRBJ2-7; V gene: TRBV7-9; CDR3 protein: CASSHDTGPYEQYF; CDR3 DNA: TGTGCCAGCAGCCACGATACAGGGCCCTACGAGCAGTACTTC